A single sample is the source of the 3 T cell receptor beta chains below, sequenced in a study of T cells in Graves' hyperthyroidism and ophthalmopathy. Amplified regions were TCR beta CDR3 sequences from RNA transcripts. The TCR CDR3 was amplified in a first-round RT-PCR using the HTBI primer set. TCRdb re-called the multiplex PCR reads through MiXCR, storing one row per CDR3 protein. The repertoire includes approximately 380,000 distinct CDR3 sequences, 15% to 20% of them detected once, and around 3.4% sits in the top ten. Specimen: blood. The receptors come from a woman in her late teens or twenties with Graves' hyperthyroidism.

This clonotype was seen more than once but under ten times. The V gene is TRBV11-2, the J gene TRBJ2-5; D might be TRBD2 (5 bases). This CDR3 is built from 14 residues. Germline V CDR1 and CDR2: SGHAT, FQNNGV. V lost 1 base, J lost 4 bases, and 10 bases lay in between. This CDR3 is CASSLGASRETQYF. The DNA of the CDR3 is TGTGCCAGCAGCTTAGGGGCTAGCCGAGAGACCCAGTACTTC.

This clonotype showed up just a few times. The V and J genes are TRBV18 and TRBJ1-2; no clear D gene. This CDR3 comprises 15 residues. Trimming cost V 2 bases and J 8 bases, with 18 bases left between them. Germline V gene data show CDR1 as KGHSH and CDR2 as LQKENI. As DNA, the CDR3 is TGTGCCAGCTCACCAATGAGGCCGGAGATAGGGGGCTACACCTTC. Translated, it gives CASSPMRPEIGGYTF.

This clonotype was counted at least ten times. The rearrangement joins TRBV6-1 to TRBJ2-7; TRBD2 might be the D (6 bases). The V gene's germline CDR1 is MNHNS and CDR2 SASEGT. V shed 5 bases and J shed 3 bases, with 20 bases lying between them. The CDR3 consists of 16 residues. Here the CDR3 reads CASSPLGGGALYEQYF. In DNA form, the CDR3 reads TGTGCCAGCAGTCCTTTGGGCGGCGGGGCCCTCTACGAGCAGTACTTC.